The source of this TCR beta chain is a study of shared clonotypes between healthy human individuals. The repertoire was sequenced with immunoSEQ multiplex PCR; TCRdb's copy has only in-frame clones and lacks some. The sample lists a few million clones; 93% were seen once. In the naive CD8 group, cells lacked CD45RO and were positively selected for CCR7, so terminally differentiated effector memory CD45RA+ cells were left out. Germline loops: CDR1 PRHDT, CDR2 FYEKMQ (reference sequence). The CDR3 has 14 amino acids. Trimming took 2 bases from V and 3 from J, leaving 11 bases between them. The TCR comes from a man between 18 and 35 years old in good health. Some clones in this sample may be carry-over from other donors' samples. Sequencing was done on a sample of naive CD8+ T cells from PBMCs. The V call is TRBV13, the J call TRBJ2-7, with D possibly being TRBD2 (5 bases). The CDR3 loop reads CASSLKGDYYEQYF. The CDR3 DNA follows: TGTGCCAGCAGCTTAAAGGGAGATTACTACGAGCAGTACTTC.